These 15 T cell receptor beta chains were sequenced from one sample in a study of human versus mouse CDR3 diversity and MHC coevolution (dated by TCRdb to the late 2010s). Library generation was performed with the immunoSEQ multiplex PCR assay. The table comes from immuneACCESS by way of TCRdb, which keeps in-frame sequences with V and J called. Part of the clones is missing from these tables; in studies checked, under half for an unresolved V gene and the rest for unknown reasons. For this sample the table gives tens of thousands of clones, of which around 94% were detected only once. Of the sample, 18% is held by the ten largest clones. The sample was naive CD4+ T cells from blood. Interpreted using the paper, the cell subset or site label stands for: CD45RO-negative CD62L-positive naive CD4 T cells. These receptor sequences come from a person aged 55 to 70 in good health.

The genes are TRBV2 and TRBJ1-5, with 10 bases lining up with TRBD1. Germline V CDR1 and CDR2: SNHLY, FYNNEI. V gave up 11 bases and J gave up 6 bases; unmatched junction bases: 10. The length of the CDR3 is 14 residues. CDR3 protein: CAGKTGGGGQPQHF. The CDR3 DNA sequence: TGTGCCGGAAAGACAGGGGGCGGTGGTCAGCCCCAGCATTTT.

The rearrangement uses TRBV6-1 and TRBJ2-7, with D perhaps TRBD1 (6 bases). This CDR3 comprises 14 residues. The germline V gene has CDR1 MNHNS and CDR2 SASEGT. Trimming shortened V by 6 bases and J by 4 bases, and 16 bases separated the two germline ends. The CDR3 coding sequence is TGTGCCAGCAGCCCTACAGGGAAAGTTTACGAGCAGTACTTC. Protein: CASSPTGKVYEQYF.

J is TRBJ2-5 and V is TRBV6-1; a possible D gene is TRBD1 (6 bases). With 2 bases removed from V and 2 bases from J, the gap between germline ends came to 6 bases. The germline CDR1 and CDR2 sequences are MNHNS and SASEGT. CDR3 length: 13 residues. Here the CDR3 DNA reads TGTGCCAGCAGTGAAACAGGGCAAGAGACCCAGTACTTC. Amino acid sequence: CASSETGQETQYF.

The chain employs TRBV7-9 and TRBJ2-3; 10 nucleotides match TRBD2. From germline, CDR1 is SEHNR and CDR2 FQNEAQ (reference sequence). The CDR3 sequence is 15 residues long. The V and J ends lost 5 bases and 1 base, in that order; junction bases with no gene match: 3. The CDR3 loop is CASSRGTSGTDTQYF. The CDR3 DNA reads TGTGCCAGCAGCCGAGGGACTAGCGGCACAGATACGCAGTATTTT.

CDR3 bases: TGCAGCGTCCAGAGGGAGACCCAGTACTTC. The encoded protein is CSVQRETQYF. The V and J genes are TRBV29-1 and TRBJ2-5, with D unclear. In germline, CDR1 is SQVTM, CDR2 ANQGSEA. The germline V and J ends were trimmed by 6 bases and 5 bases, with 7 bases remaining between them. The CDR3 consists of 10 residues.

The rearrangement uses TRBV7-9 and TRBJ2-1; 9 positions agree with TRBD1. Unmatched junction bases numbered 9, after V lost 4 bases and J lost 8 bases. This CDR3 spans 15 amino acids. The germline gives CDR1 SEHNR, CDR2 FQNEAQ (reference sequence). The CDR3 sequence: CASSSRDRVLDEQFF. As DNA, the CDR3 is TGTGCCAGCAGCTCCCGGGACAGGGTCTTGGATGAGCAGTTCTTC. The full variable domain, with the rest looked up from reference TRBV7-9 and TRBJ2-1, is DTGVSQNPRHKITKRGQNVTFRCDPISEHNRLYWYRQTLGQGPEFLTYFQNEAQLEKSRLLSDRFSAERPKGSFSTLEIQRTEQGDSAMYLCASSSRDRVLDEQFFGPGTRLTVL.

The chain couples TRBV11-3 to TRBJ2-7; 9 bases map to TRBD1. Germline V lookup: CDR1 SGHNT, CDR2 YENEEA. This CDR3 spans 17 amino acids. V was pared by 3 bases and J by 3 bases, with 12 bases of the junction left unmatched. The CDR3 sequence is CASSFGTGTRGVYEQYF. CDR3 DNA: TGTGCCAGCAGCTTCGGGACAGGGACGAGGGGCGTCTACGAGCAGTACTTC.

This clone was detected once. V is TRBV5-1 and J is TRBJ2-1, with 8 bases aligning to TRBD2. Germline assignment: CDR1 SGHRS and CDR2 YFSETQ. The CDR3 runs to 16 residues. V was clipped by 2 bases and J by 0 bases; unmatched bases: 4. The CDR3: CASSLTGGDSYNEQFF. The CDR3 coding sequence is TGCGCCAGCAGCTTAACGGGGGGGGACTCCTACAATGAGCAGTTCTTC.

The chain combines TRBV11-2 with TRBJ2-1; 8 nucleotides align to TRBD1. Trimming at V came to 5 bases and at J to 1 base, leaving 4 bases not matched to a gene. The length of the CDR3 is 15 residues. Germline V gene sequence: CDR1 SGHAT, CDR2 FQNNGV. CDR3 residues: CASSPGQVSYNEQFF. CDR3 coding DNA: TGTGCCAGCAGCCCGGGACAGGTGTCCTACAATGAGCAGTTCTTC.

This rearrangement joins TRBV30 to TRBJ2-7; 9 nucleotides match TRBD1. This CDR3 spans 13 amino acids. Germline V CDR1 and CDR2: GTSNPN, SVGIG (reference sequence). The CDR3 region has the DNA TGTGCGGTTGACAGGGGGTTAACCTACGAGCAGTACTTC. Amino acids: CAVDRGLTYEQYF.

This clone was counted a single time. The rearrangement links TRBV29-1 to TRBJ1-2, with D possibly matching TRBD1 (5 bases). The CDR3 is 14 amino acids. Germline CDR1 reads SQVTM; CDR2 reads ANQGSEA. Trimming removed 7 bases from V and 5 bases from J, with 20 bases in between. The CDR3 DNA reads TGCAGCGGTTCTTTGGGGGACTCCGAGTATGGCTACACCTTC. It yields the protein CSGSLGDSEYGYTF. The full variable domain, in which reference TRBV29-1 and TRBJ1-2 provide the parts outside the CDR3, is SAVISQKPSRDICQRGTSLTIQCQVDSQVTMMFWYRQQPGQSLTLIATANQGSEATYESGFVIDKFPISRPNLTFSTLTVSNMSPEDSSIYLCSGSLGDSEYGYTFGSGTRLTVV.

V is TRBV4-2 and J is TRBJ1-5, with a tentative D call TRBD1 (5 bases). Germline V gene lookup returns CDR1 LGHNA and CDR2 YNFKEQ. The CDR3 has 17 residues. Trimming took 0 bases from V and 7 from J, leaving 19 bases between them. Here the CDR3 reads CASSQEVGLGGEQPQHF. Written as DNA, the CDR3 is TGTGCCAGCAGCCAAGAGGTCGGACTGGGAGGGGAACAGCCCCAGCATTTT.

The V call is TRBV5-1, the J call TRBJ2-7; 9 bases are a match to TRBD2. The CDR3 is 14 amino acids. V lost 5 bases to trimming and J lost 5 bases; unmatched junction nucleotides: 8. CDR1 is SGHRS and CDR2 is YFSETQ in the germline V gene. The CDR3 DNA follows: TGCGCCAGCAGACCCGGGACTAGCTTGAACGAGCAGTACTTC. This translates into CASRPGTSLNEQYF.

This chain joins TRBV5-1 and TRBJ1-1; D is ambiguous. Germline V gene lookup returns CDR1 SGHRS and CDR2 YFSETQ. The CDR3 contains 14 residues. V was pared by 1 base and J by 1 base, with 8 bases between. The CDR3 DNA reads TGCGCCAGCAGCTTGAGAGCTCCGAACACTGAAGCTTTCTTT. Encoded protein: CASSLRAPNTEAFF. Full variable domain (rest looked up from reference TRBV5-1 and TRBJ1-1): KAGVTQTPRYLIKTRGQQVTLSCSPISGHRSVSWYQQTPGQGLQFLFEYFSETQRNKGNFPGRFSGRQFSNSRSEMNVSTLELGDSALYLCASSLRAPNTEAFFGQGTRLTVV.

The chain has TRBV6-1 and TRBJ1-3; D is uncertain. The CDR3 sequence is 16 residues long. Trimming stripped 0 bases from V and 3 bases from J, with 12 bases between. Germline CDR1 and CDR2: MNHNS and SASEGT. Here the CDR3 DNA reads TGTGCCAGCAGTGAAGCCCCCTTTAACGGTGGAAACACCATATATTTT. It is translated as CASSEAPFNGGNTIYF.